A single sample gave rise to the 28 T cell receptor beta chains below, sequenced in a study of preoperative IRX-2 immunotherapy in early breast cancer (dated by TCRdb to the late 2010s). In the paper's terms, the treatment or condition label means: preoperative locoregional IRX-2 cytokine immunotherapy. Library generation was performed with the immunoSEQ multiplex PCR assay. TCRdb provides this immuneACCESS table in a form limited to in-frame rearrangements. Some clones are lacking; in checked studies, under half of them reflect an unresolved V gene, and why the rest are absent is not known. This sample lists around 95,000 clones; approximately 90% were detected once. The ten largest clones capture about 2% of the sample. Sequenced material: tumor tissue, taken after IRX-2 immunotherapy. All receptors derive from a human donor with breast cancer.

V usage is TRBV6-8 and J usage is TRBJ1-4; D may be TRBD1 (5 bases). V lost 2 bases, J lost 0 bases, and 16 bases lay in between. Germline V gives CDR1 MNHGY, CDR2 SAAAGT. This CDR3 comprises 18 residues. CDR3 amino acids: CASSYAGARFSTNEKLFF. In DNA form, the CDR3 reads TGTGCCAGCAGTTACGCTGGGGCTCGCTTCTCAACTAATGAAAAACTGTTTTTT.

The chain combines TRBV7-4 with TRBJ2-1; 7 positions agree with TRBD2. V shed 2 bases, J shed 5 bases, and the junction held 9 bases outside the gene matches. There are 16 residues in the CDR3. CDR1 is SGHVT, CDR2 SQSDAQ, per germline. CDR3 DNA sequence: TGTGCCAGCAGCTTATCATCAGCGGGGAACCACAATGAGCAGTTCTTC. As protein: CASSLSSAGNHNEQFF.

V gene TRBV11-3 combines with J gene TRBJ1-1; no reliable D call. CDR1 and CDR2 (germline): SGHNT, YENEEA. This CDR3 is built from 17 residues. Trimming cost V 1 base and J 4 bases, with 19 bases left between them. CDR3 nucleotide sequence: TGTGCCAGCAGCTTAGGGCCCGGGGTTGACATATTCACTGAAGCTTTCTTT. This translates into CASSLGPGVDIFTEAFF. Full variable domain (rest looked up from reference TRBV11-3 and TRBJ1-1): EAGVVQSPRYKIIEKKQPVAFWCNPISGHNTLYWYLQNLGQGPELLIRYENEEAVDDSQLPKDRFSAERLKGVDSTLKIQPAELGDSAVYLCASSLGPGVDIFTEAFFGQGTRLTVV.

The chain links TRBV28 to TRBJ2-7, with TRBD1 as a possible D gene (7 bases). This CDR3 has 14 residues. Between the trimmed V and J ends, which lost 5 bases and 0 bases, there was a span of 11 bases. Germline loops: CDR1 MDHEN, CDR2 SYDVKM. DNA for the CDR3: TGTGCCAGCAGTCGGCAGGGGGGCTCCTACGAGCAGTACTTC. Translated, it gives CASSRQGGSYEQYF.

V is TRBV28 and J is TRBJ2-3; 12 bases map to TRBD2. Germline CDR1 is MDHEN and CDR2 is SYDVKM. The CDR3 is 16 amino acids. V shed 5 bases and J 4 bases; nucleotides not matched to a gene: 7. CDR3 in amino acids: CASSATSGGLADTQYF. The CDR3 nucleotides are TGTGCCAGCAGTGCGACTAGCGGGGGACTGGCAGATACGCAGTATTTT.

The chain carries TRBV9 and TRBJ1-1; TRBD1 is a possible D gene (5 bases). The germline V and J ends were trimmed by 5 bases and 1 base, with 9 bases remaining between them. CDR3 length: 13 amino acids. In germline, CDR1 is SGDLS, CDR2 YYNGEE. The CDR3 loop is CASSADRNTEAFF. The CDR3 DNA reads TGTGCCAGCAGTGCTGACAGGAACACTGAAGCTTTCTTT.

The chain combines TRBV6-4 with TRBJ2-3; D is undetermined. Germline loops: CDR1 MRHNA, CDR2 SNTAGT. This CDR3 is built from 13 residues. Trimming stripped 3 bases from V and 5 bases from J, with 9 bases between. The chain's CDR3 is CASSEISLDTQYF. CDR3 DNA sequence: TGTGCCAGCAGTGAAATTTCCTTAGATACGCAGTATTTT.

This clone showed up just a few times. The chain links TRBV7-7 to TRBJ1-5, with D maybe TRBD1 (6 bases). CDR3 length equals 15 residues. Germline CDR1 reads SSHAT; CDR2 reads FNYEAQ (reference sequence). V lost 3 bases and J 7 bases, leaving 16 bases between the germline ends. CDR3 sequence: CASSLGTGSRQPQHF. As DNA, the CDR3 is TGTGCCAGCAGCTTGGGTACAGGGTCAAGGCAGCCCCAGCATTTT. Based on the CDR3 plus reference TRBV7-7 and TRBJ1-5, the full variable domain is GAGVSQSPRYKVTKRGQDVTLRCDPISSHATLYWYQQALGQGPEFLTYFNYEAQPDKSGLPSDRFSAERPEGSISTLTIQRTEQRDSAMYRCASSLGTGSRQPQHFGDGTRLSIL.

The V and J genes are TRBV29-1 and TRBJ1-2; no firm D call. Trimming cost V 5 bases and J 8 bases, with 15 bases left between them. In germline, CDR1 is SQVTM, CDR2 ANQGSEA. The CDR3 loop spans 12 amino acids. CDR3 DNA sequence: TGCAGCGTTACACCGGGAGTTGGAGGCTACACCTTC. As protein: CSVTPGVGGYTF. The full variable domain, with the rest looked up from reference TRBV29-1 and TRBJ1-2, is SAVISQKPSRDICQRGTSLTIQCQVDSQVTMMFWYRQQPGQSLTLIATANQGSEATYESGFVIDKFPISRPNLTFSTLTVSNMSPEDSSIYLCSVTPGVGGYTFGSGTRLTVV.

This sequence joins TRBV14 and TRBJ2-5, with D perhaps TRBD1 (6 bases). Germline V lookup: CDR1 SGHDN, CDR2 FVKESK. This CDR3 spans 15 amino acids. Trimming pared 1 base from V and 2 bases from J, leaving 11 bases between. The CDR3 coding sequence is TGTGCCAGCAGCCAAGCCGGACAGCCGCAAGAGACCCAGTACTTC. It specifies CASSQAGQPQETQYF.

V usage is TRBV19 and J usage is TRBJ1-1, with D possibly TRBD1 on 5 matching bases. The V gene lost 5 bases and the J gene lost 4 bases, with 11 bases spanning the gap. Germline CDR1 is LNHDA and CDR2 is SQIVND (reference sequence). This CDR3 region has 13 residues. In DNA form, the CDR3 reads TGTGCCAGTAGTTTCGGGGGTGGCACTGAAGCTTTCTTT. It encodes CASSFGGGTEAFF.

The V gene is TRBV7-1, the J gene TRBJ1-4, with 7 bases lining up with TRBD1. TRBV7-1 is placed among ORFs of uncertain function. The J segment lost 4 bases and the V segment lost 5 bases, leaving 10 bases of the junction unmatched. The CDR3 loop spans 16 amino acids. The CDR3 region has the DNA TGTGCCAGCAGCCAAACAGGGGCGCAGGGTAATGAAAAACTGTTTTTT. It is translated as CASSQTGAQGNEKLFF.

The chain couples TRBV19 to TRBJ1-2; 8 bases line up with TRBD1. Per the germline V gene, CDR1 is LNHDA and CDR2 is SQIVND (reference sequence). The trim removed 4 bases at V and 5 bases at J, leaving 3 bases unmatched. The CDR3 consists of 13 residues. DNA of the CDR3: TGTGCCAGTAGTACGGACAGGGATTATGGCTACACCTTC. It is translated as CASSTDRDYGYTF.

CDR3 sequence (DNA): TGTGCCAGCACCCCCTTCGGACAGGTTGCCTACGAGCAGTACTTC. Its translation: CASTPFGQVAYEQYF. This chain joins TRBV28 and TRBJ2-7, with 7 positions matching TRBD1. V shed 7 bases and J 2 bases; nucleotides not matched to a gene: 11. Germline V lookup: CDR1 MDHEN, CDR2 SYDVKM. CDR3 length: 15 residues.

In its sample, this clone was seen once. The genes are TRBV6-8 and TRBJ2-3, with D unclear. Germline V gene lookup returns CDR1 MNHGY and CDR2 SAAAGT. The CDR3 totals 14 residues. Trimming stripped 4 bases from V and 1 base from J, with 9 bases between. The CDR3: CASSLGYGTDTQYF. The CDR3 nucleotides are TGTGCCAGCAGTTTAGGGTATGGCACAGATACGCAGTATTTT.

This rearrangement joins TRBV29-1 to TRBJ1-2; 9 nucleotides align to TRBD1. The CDR3 contains 12 residues. The germline V gene has CDR1 SQVTM and CDR2 ANQGSEA. The V and J ends lost 3 bases and 6 bases, in that order; junction bases with no gene match: 2. CDR3 coding DNA: TGCAGCGTTGAGGGACAGGGAAATGGCTACACCTTC. This encodes CSVEGQGNGYTF.

This clone was counted once. V and J are TRBV7-6 and TRBJ1-2, with D maybe TRBD1 (6 bases). V was trimmed by 1 base and J by 2 bases, leaving 11 bases between them. The CDR3 spans 15 residues. The germline CDR1 and CDR2 sequences are SGHVS and FNYEAQ. The CDR3: CASSLGQVVNYGYTF. Written as DNA, the CDR3 is TGTGCCAGCAGCTTAGGACAGGTCGTAAACTATGGCTACACCTTC.

The chain recombines TRBV15 with TRBJ2-7; TRBD1 matches at 9 bases. Germline V gene data show CDR1 as LNHNV and CDR2 as YYDKDF (reference sequence). V lost 0 bases to trimming and J lost 5 bases; unmatched junction nucleotides: 8. This CDR3 is 16 amino acids long. DNA of the CDR3: TGTGCCACCAGCAGAGAAGGGACAGGGATTTTGCACGAGCAGTACTTC. Its protein is CATSREGTGILHEQYF.

The chain uses TRBV1 and TRBJ2-1; TRBD2 is the table's D call and was not checked against the DNA. TRBV1 is a listed pseudogene. This CDR3 has 16 amino acids. The CDR3 DNA follows: TGCGCCAGCAGCCAAGACCAAGGGGCGGGAGGGGACGAGCAGTTCTTC. The encoded protein is CASSQDQGAGGDEQFF.

The genes are TRBV19 and TRBJ2-1, with 8 nucleotides matching TRBD2. J lost 0 bases, V lost 6 bases, and 7 bases had no gene match. Germline loops: CDR1 LNHDA, CDR2 SQIVND (reference sequence). The CDR3 has 16 amino acids. The CDR3 here is CASRELAATSYNEQFF. Here the CDR3 DNA reads TGTGCCAGTAGAGAACTAGCGGCAACCTCCTACAATGAGCAGTTCTTC.

This chain joins TRBV11-3 and TRBJ2-7; 7 bases map to TRBD1. V lost 4 bases to trimming and J lost 1 base; unmatched junction nucleotides: 4. There are 14 residues in the CDR3. In germline, CDR1 is SGHNT, CDR2 YENEEA. The CDR3 bases are TGTGCCAGCAGCTCAAGACAGGGATCCTACGAGCAGTACTTC. Translation: CASSSRQGSYEQYF.

V and J are TRBV11-3 and TRBJ2-3; D ambiguous. The CDR3 contains 14 residues. The germline V gene has CDR1 SGHNT and CDR2 YENEEA. Trimming removed 5 bases from V and 0 bases from J, with 9 bases in between. CDR3 loop: CASSPLVSTDTQYF. DNA of the CDR3: TGTGCCAGCAGCCCTCTGGTGAGCACAGATACGCAGTATTTT.

This chain uses TRBV12-5 with TRBJ2-7; no clear D gene. Germline V CDR1 and CDR2: LGHNT, FRNRAP. With 9 bases removed from V and 6 bases from J, the gap between germline ends came to 15 bases. The CDR3 extends over 12 amino acids. The CDR3, as DNA: TGTGCTAGCTCATATGATAGGGTCGAGCAGTACTTC. It encodes CASSYDRVEQYF.

The V gene is TRBV15, the J gene TRBJ2-1; D ambiguous. V was shortened by 3 bases and J by 7 bases, with 13 bases between the two germline ends. The CDR3 contains 14 residues. Per germline, CDR1 LNHNV and CDR2 YYDKDF (reference sequence). The CDR3 here is CATSSPRTVNEQFF. The CDR3 DNA reads as TGTGCCACCAGCAGCCCGCGGACCGTGAATGAGCAGTTCTTC.

This clone came up once. The rearrangement links TRBV19 to TRBJ2-2; D is undetermined. The ends were cut back, 2 bases at V and 5 bases at J, with 6 bases in the middle. Germline lookup yields CDR1 LNHDA and CDR2 SQIVND (reference sequence). CDR3 size: 13 residues. CDR3 amino acids: CASSIKRTGELFF. The CDR3 coding sequence is TGTGCCAGTAGTATAAAGAGGACCGGGGAGCTGTTTTTT.

This chain joins TRBV5-1 and TRBJ2-7, with 10 bases identical to TRBD1. Germline loops: CDR1 SGHRS, CDR2 YFSETQ. Germline trimming cut 4 bases from V and 7 bases from J; bases unmatched to any gene: 11. This CDR3 region has 15 residues. The CDR3 loop is CASSPRTGGSWEQYF. The CDR3 nucleotides read TGCGCCAGCAGCCCGCGGACAGGGGGTAGTTGGGAGCAGTACTTC.

This clone was recorded a few times. V and J are TRBV30 and TRBJ2-7; unclear D gene. The CDR3 sequence is 13 residues long. Trimming left V 4 bases short and J 4 bases short, with 14 bases between. Per the germline V gene, CDR1 is GTSNPN and CDR2 is SVGIG (reference sequence). Here the CDR3 reads CAWNRPLGYEQYF. Here the CDR3 DNA reads TGTGCCTGGAACCGTCCGCTGGGTTACGAGCAGTACTTC. The whole variable domain, filled in from reference TRBV30 and TRBJ2-7, reads SQTIHQWPATLVQPVGSPLSLECTVEGTSNPNLYWYRQAAGRGLQLLFYSVGIGQISSEVPQNLSASRPQDRQFILSSKKLLLSDSGFYLCAWNRPLGYEQYFGPGTRLTVT.

The chain links TRBV11-3 to TRBJ1-1; 8 nucleotides agree with TRBD1. CDR1 SGHNT and CDR2 YENEEA come from the germline V gene. CDR3 size: 14 residues. Germline trimming cut 5 bases from V and 5 bases from J; bases unmatched to any gene: 7. In nucleotides, the CDR3 is TGTGCCAGCAGCACGCCGGACAGGGAAACTGAAGCTTTCTTT. Protein: CASSTPDRETEAFF.